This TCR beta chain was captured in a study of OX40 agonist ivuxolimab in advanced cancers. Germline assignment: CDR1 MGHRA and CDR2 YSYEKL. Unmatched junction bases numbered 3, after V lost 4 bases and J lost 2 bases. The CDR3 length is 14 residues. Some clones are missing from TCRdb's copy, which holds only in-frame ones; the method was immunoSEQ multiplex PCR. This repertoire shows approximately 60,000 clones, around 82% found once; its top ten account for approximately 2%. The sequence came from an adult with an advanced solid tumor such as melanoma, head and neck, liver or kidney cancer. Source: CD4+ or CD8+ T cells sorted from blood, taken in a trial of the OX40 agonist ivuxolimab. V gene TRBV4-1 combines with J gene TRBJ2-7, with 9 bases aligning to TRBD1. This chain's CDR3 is CASSRGQGPYEQYF. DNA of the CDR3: TGCGCCAGCAGCCGCGGACAGGGGCCCTACGAGCAGTACTTC.